This T cell receptor beta chain emerged from a study of beta chain features in type 1 diabetes. General observations from the study: VDJ junctions in type 1 diabetes patients carried more deletions and fewer insertions. Compared with healthy donors, patients appeared to share more similar naive, central memory and regulatory TCRB repertoires. Shortening of TCRB CDR3s, moderate but significant, appeared in all four CD4+ subsets of Type 1 diabetes patients.

This clone came up a few times. The antigen is unknown. The isolated RNA, all of it, was reverse transcribed, so expressed TCRB transcripts were what got sequenced. Assay used: immunoSEQ multiplex PCR; TCRdb lists only in-frame clones, some missing. The repertoire consists of fewer than 350,000 clones, with approximately 15% occurring once and the leading ten covering approximately 0.015%. This CDR3 is built from 14 residues. CDR1 is MNHEY and CDR2 is SVGAGI in the germline V gene. V dropped 6 bases and J dropped 2; count of bases not matched to a gene: 6. The V gene is TRBV6-5, the J gene TRBJ2-7; TRBD1 agrees at 8 bases. This TCR derives from a man between 18 and 35 years old with type 1 diabetes. The sample consisted of naive CD4+ T cells from blood. CDR3: CASRRGQGTYEQYF. CDR3 bases: TGTGCCAGCAGGCGAGGACAGGGTACCTACGAGCAGTACTTC.